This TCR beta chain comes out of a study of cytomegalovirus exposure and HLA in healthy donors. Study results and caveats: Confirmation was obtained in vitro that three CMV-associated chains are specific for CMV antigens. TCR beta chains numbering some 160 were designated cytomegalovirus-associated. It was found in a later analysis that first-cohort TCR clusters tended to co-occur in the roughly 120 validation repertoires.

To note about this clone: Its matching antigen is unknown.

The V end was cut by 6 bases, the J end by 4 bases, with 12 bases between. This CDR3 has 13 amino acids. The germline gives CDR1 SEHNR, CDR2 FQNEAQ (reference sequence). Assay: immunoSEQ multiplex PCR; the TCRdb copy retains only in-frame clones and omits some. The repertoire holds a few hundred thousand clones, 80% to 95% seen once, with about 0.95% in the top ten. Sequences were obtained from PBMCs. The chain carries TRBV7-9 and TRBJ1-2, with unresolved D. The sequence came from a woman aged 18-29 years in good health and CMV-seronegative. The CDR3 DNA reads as TGTGCCAGCAGGGGGAGTTTGGGCTATGGCTACACCTTC. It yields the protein CASRGSLGYGYTF.